The 27 T cell receptor beta chains below all came from one sample that was sequenced in a study of shared clonotypes between healthy human individuals. Naive CD8 populations comprised CD45RO-negative cells positively selected for CCR7, excluding terminally differentiated effector memory CD45RA+ cells. Profiled with immunoSEQ multiplex PCR; TCRdb holds only in-frame clones, not every one. This repertoire shows about 590,000 clones, around 95% found once; its top ten account for 0.11%. Material for sequencing was naive CD8+ T cells sorted from blood. The source of these receptors is a woman in her thirties in good health.

This clone was observed once. Distinct nucleotide sequences in the sample also encode this CDR3. The CDR3 sequence: CASSVGAGGPYEQYF. The CDR3 nucleotides are TGTGCCAGCAGCGTAGGAGCGGGAGGACCGTACGAGCAGTACTTC. The genes are TRBV9 and TRBJ2-7; TRBD2 matches at 9 bases. CDR1 is SGDLS, CDR2 YYNGEE, per germline. V dropped 0 bases and J dropped 4; count of bases not matched to a gene: 5. This CDR3 region has 15 residues.

The chain combines TRBV25-1 with TRBJ2-3; TRBD2 aligns across 10 bases. There are 14 residues in the CDR3. Germline values: CDR1 MGHDK, CDR2 SYGVNS. With 7 bases clipped from V and 5 bases from J, the junction kept 6 bases outside the gene matches. CDR3 sequence reads: CASNLAGGVDTQYF. In DNA, the CDR3 is TGTGCCAGCAACTTAGCGGGAGGTGTAGATACGCAGTATTTT.

The chain carries TRBV28 and TRBJ2-7; 14 bases match TRBD2. Trimming cost V 4 bases and J 7 bases; bases outside gene matches: 9. From germline, CDR1 is MDHEN and CDR2 SYDVKM. The CDR3 covers 16 residues. CDR3 nucleotides: TGTGCCAGCAGTTCCGCGACTAGCGGGAGGGCCGAAGAGCAGTACTTC. It encodes CASSSATSGRAEEQYF.

J is TRBJ1-4 and V is TRBV7-9, with D unclear. Looked up from germline, CDR1 is SEHNR and CDR2 is FQNEAQ (reference sequence). Trimming took 4 bases from V and 0 from J, leaving 9 bases between them. The CDR3 sequence is 15 residues long. CDR3 in amino acids: CASSSKSATNEKLFF. The DNA of the CDR3 is TGTGCCAGCAGCTCAAAGAGTGCAACTAATGAAAAACTGTTTTTT.

This chain links TRBV6-5 with TRBJ2-3; D unresolved. The germline V and J ends were trimmed by 0 bases and 6 bases, with 10 bases remaining between them. This CDR3 has 14 amino acids. Germline V lookup: CDR1 MNHEY, CDR2 SVGAGI. The CDR3 sequence: CASSYSHEADTQYF. CDR3 nucleotide sequence: TGTGCCAGCAGTTACTCCCATGAGGCGGATACGCAGTATTTT.

V usage is TRBV28 and J usage is TRBJ1-3, with a weak D call TRBD1 (6 bases). The CDR3 loop spans 14 amino acids. The germline V gene encodes CDR1 MDHEN and CDR2 SYDVKM. Deletions cut 5 bases from V and 2 bases from J, with 10 bases between. The DNA for the CDR3 is TGTGCCAGCAGTCGGACAGTCACTGGAAACACCATATATTTT. Translated, it gives CASSRTVTGNTIYF.

The CDR3 loop is CASSVPAQEGTGELFF. DNA for the CDR3: TGTGCCAGCAGCGTACCTGCCCAGGAGGGCACCGGGGAGCTGTTTTTT. V gene TRBV9 combines with J gene TRBJ2-2, with TRBD2 as a possible D gene (6 bases). CDR3 length equals 16 residues. V was clipped by 1 base and J by 4 bases, with 14 bases between them. The V gene's germline CDR1 is SGDLS and CDR2 YYNGEE.

About this clone itself: Other DNA sequences in the sample encode the same CDR3. The rearrangement links TRBV7-9 to TRBJ2-7; unclear D gene. The germline V gene has CDR1 SEHNR and CDR2 FQNEAQ (reference sequence). The V gene lost 0 bases and the J gene lost 0 bases, with 6 bases spanning the gap. CDR3 length equals 14 residues. The CDR3: CASSLASSSYEQYF. The CDR3 DNA reads TGTGCCAGCAGCTTAGCGAGCAGCTCCTACGAGCAGTACTTC.

The chain has TRBV7-9 and TRBJ2-1; 14 bases align to TRBD2. The V and J ends lost 8 bases and 7 bases, in that order; junction bases with no gene match: 7. CDR3 size: 15 residues. In germline, CDR1 is SEHNR, CDR2 FQNEAQ (reference sequence). The CDR3 region is CASASGTSGRNEQFF. CDR3 nucleotide sequence: TGTGCCAGCGCCTCGGGGACTAGCGGGAGAAATGAGCAGTTCTTC.

The chain carries TRBV6-5 and TRBJ2-1; D remains unclear. Germline CDR1 reads MNHEY; CDR2 reads SVGAGI. With 2 bases removed from V and 8 bases from J, the gap between germline ends came to 13 bases. CDR3 size: 14 residues. The CDR3 region is CASSYGEALDEQFF. The CDR3 DNA reads TGTGCCAGCAGTTACGGTGAGGCCTTGGATGAGCAGTTCTTC.

The chain links TRBV9 to TRBJ2-1; D is unresolved. V lost 0 bases to trimming and J lost 5 bases, with 6 bases between them. CDR1 and CDR2 from the germline V gene are SGDLS and YYNGEE. The CDR3 is 13 amino acids. The CDR3 sequence is CASSVAAHNEQFF. The CDR3 DNA follows: TGTGCCAGCAGCGTAGCTGCACACAATGAGCAGTTCTTC.

This chain links TRBV28 with TRBJ2-2; no reliable D call. Trimming cost V 3 bases and J 1 base, with 6 bases left between them. This CDR3 spans 14 amino acids. Germline values: CDR1 MDHEN, CDR2 SYDVKM. The CDR3 here is CASSLVGNTGELFF. DNA for the CDR3: TGTGCCAGCAGTTTGGTCGGGAACACCGGGGAGCTGTTTTTT.

The V gene is TRBV5-4, the J gene TRBJ2-7; TRBD1 matches at 8 bases. J gave up 2 bases and V 4 bases, and 14 bases lay outside the gene matches. The CDR3 is made up of 17 amino acids. Germline V gene data show CDR1 as SGHNT and CDR2 as YYREEE (reference sequence). CDR3 sequence: CASSPDVPGGFTYEQYF. The CDR3, as DNA: TGTGCCAGCAGCCCGGATGTTCCAGGGGGCTTCACCTACGAGCAGTACTTC.

V and J are TRBV28 and TRBJ1-5; D is unresolved. The CDR3 is 12 amino acids. The germline V and J ends were trimmed by 3 bases and 5 bases, with 5 bases remaining between them. Germline lookup yields CDR1 MDHEN and CDR2 SYDVKM. CDR3 bases: TGTGCCAGCAGTTTTTGGGATCAGCCCCAGCATTTT. Its translation is CASSFWDQPQHF.

The V and J genes are TRBV13 and TRBJ2-7; the match to TRBD1 covers 8 bases. The V and J ends lost 4 bases and 3 bases, in that order; junction bases with no gene match: 14. The CDR3 extends over 17 amino acids. Germline CDR1 and CDR2: PRHDT and FYEKMQ (reference sequence). The CDR3: CASSSGQGEVTNYEQYF. In DNA form, the CDR3 reads TGTGCCAGCAGCTCCGGACAGGGCGAAGTTACTAACTACGAGCAGTACTTC.

This sequence joins TRBV6-1 and TRBJ1-3; D is possibly TRBD1 (6 bases). The CDR3 has 16 amino acids. Germline CDR1 reads MNHNS; CDR2 reads SASEGT. Trimming shortened V by 3 bases and J by 4 bases, and 16 bases separated the two germline ends. The CDR3 sequence: CASSDDSERGGNTIYF. The CDR3 nucleotides read TGTGCCAGCAGTGATGACTCGGAGAGGGGGGGAAACACCATATATTTT.

This chain connects TRBV30 to TRBJ1-6; a weak D match, TRBD1 (5 bases). This CDR3 spans 14 amino acids. V dropped 2 bases and J dropped 9 bases, with 14 bases sitting between them. Germline V gene sequence: CDR1 GTSNPN, CDR2 SVGIG (reference sequence). For the CDR3, the DNA is TGTGCCTGGAGTTTGGGAAATGGGGCTTCACCCCTCCACTTT. Amino acid sequence: CAWSLGNGASPLHF.

This clone appeared a few times. The chain couples TRBV7-9 to TRBJ1-1, with D perhaps matching TRBD1 (6 bases). Trimming cost V 5 bases and J 8 bases, with 12 bases left between them. Germline loops: CDR1 SEHNR, CDR2 FQNEAQ (reference sequence). CDR3 size: 12 residues. In nucleotides, the CDR3 is TGTGCCAGCAGCAGGGACATATCCGAAGCTTTCTTT. Translated: CASSRDISEAFF. The whole variable domain, remainder taken from reference TRBV7-9 and TRBJ1-1, is DTGVSQNPRHKITKRGQNVTFRCDPISEHNRLYWYRQTLGQGPEFLTYFQNEAQLEKSRLLSDRFSAERPKGSFSTLEIQRTEQGDSAMYLCASSRDISEAFFGQGTRLTVV.

The V and J genes are TRBV7-7 and TRBJ1-1, with D unclear. Germline V gene data show CDR1 as SSHAT and CDR2 as FNYEAQ (reference sequence). Trimming cost V 0 bases and J 7 bases, with 9 bases left between them. The length of the CDR3 is 13 residues. In DNA, the CDR3 is TGTGCCAGCAGCTTAGCGGCGGGTGGTGAAGCTTTCTTT. Amino acids: CASSLAAGGEAFF.

Written as DNA, the CDR3 is TGTGCCAGCAGGGGACAGGGGGCGACCTACGAGCAGTACTTC. As protein: CASRGQGATYEQYF. V and J are TRBV21-1 and TRBJ2-7; the listed D gene, TRBD1, was not tested against the DNA. TRBV21-1 is a pseudogene. The CDR3 runs 14 residues.

The V and J genes are TRBV6-5 and TRBJ2-3; 9 bases agree with TRBD1. This CDR3 region has 15 residues. Germline V gene data show CDR1 as MNHEY and CDR2 as SVGAGI. The V segment lost 2 bases and the J segment 4 bases; nucleotides outside the gene matches: 4. Here the CDR3 DNA reads TGTGCCAGCAGTTACGGGACAGGGACGGCAGATACGCAGTATTTT. Residues: CASSYGTGTADTQYF.

The chain couples TRBV5-8 to TRBJ1-5; D unclear. There are 18 residues in the CDR3. V lost 0 bases, J lost 0 bases, and 16 bases lay in between. Looked up from germline, CDR1 is SGHTS and CDR2 is YDEGEE. CDR3 DNA: TGTGCCAGCAGCTTGGCACGAAGAAACCGGTATAGCAATCAGCCCCAGCATTTT. Translated, it gives CASSLARRNRYSNQPQHF. Together with reference TRBV5-8 and TRBJ1-5, the CDR3 gives the full variable domain: EAGVTQSPTHLIKTRGQQATLRCSPISGHTSVYWYQQALGLGLQFLLWYDEGEERNRGNFPPRFSGRQFPNYSSELNVNALELEDSALYLCASSLARRNRYSNQPQHFGDGTRLSIL.

This chain joins TRBV10-3 and TRBJ2-5; 8 bases are shared with TRBD2. The J call may be incorrect, as the DNA end agrees better with TRBJ2-7. This CDR3 region has 17 residues. Germline assignment: CDR1 ENHRY and CDR2 SYGVKD. CDR3 DNA sequence: TGTGCCATCAGTGAGTCGATAACTAGCGGCAAGGGTTACGAGCAGTACTTC. It encodes CAISESITSGKGYEQYF.

The genes are TRBV28 and TRBJ2-7; TRBD2 aligns across 10 bases. This CDR3 is built from 15 residues. Germline V gives CDR1 MDHEN, CDR2 SYDVKM. Trimming removed 5 bases from V and 3 bases from J; junction bases left unmatched: 7. The CDR3 sequence: CASSDPLAGVYEQYF. CDR3 DNA: TGTGCCAGCAGTGACCCTCTAGCGGGAGTCTACGAGCAGTACTTC. Drawing the rest from reference TRBV28 and TRBJ2-7, the complete variable domain is DVKVTQSSRYLVKRTGEKVFLECVQDMDHENMFWYRQDPGLGLRLIYFSYDVKMKEKGDIPEGYSVSREKKERFSLILESASTNQTSMYLCASSDPLAGVYEQYFGPGTRLTVT.

J is TRBJ2-3 and V is TRBV9; the match to TRBD2 covers 10 bases. The V gene's germline CDR1 is SGDLS and CDR2 YYNGEE. The CDR3 runs to 17 residues. Unmatched junction bases numbered 10, after V lost 0 bases and J lost 6 bases. The CDR3 nucleotides are TGTGCCAGCAGCGTAGCTACCTCAGCGGGAGGGACGGATACGCAGTATTTT. This codes for CASSVATSAGGTDTQYF.

The chain links TRBV10-3 to TRBJ1-1; TRBD1 agrees at 7 bases. J was trimmed by 3 bases and V by 10 bases; bases with no gene match: 14. CDR3 size: 15 residues. Germline CDR1 reads ENHRY; CDR2 reads SYGVKD. The CDR3 DNA follows: TGTGCCACCACTCAGACAGGGCCGGAGTACACTGAAGCTTTCTTT. The encoded protein is CATTQTGPEYTEAFF.

This chain links TRBV11-2 with TRBJ2-7; 9 bases line up with TRBD2. The germline V gene has CDR1 SGHAT and CDR2 FQNNGV. The V segment lost 5 bases and the J segment 0 bases; nucleotides outside the gene matches: 5. The CDR3 loop spans 15 amino acids. The CDR3 nucleotides read TGTGCCAGCAGCCCACTAGCGGGCACCTCCTACGAGCAGTACTTC. Translated, it gives CASSPLAGTSYEQYF.